The 17 T cell receptor beta chains below come from one sample, sequenced in a study of T cells in Graves' hyperthyroidism and ophthalmopathy. The source material, RNA transcripts, was used to amplify TCR beta CDR3 regions. HTBI primers were used for first-round RT-PCR of the TCR CDR3. TCRdb re-derived calls from the multiplex PCR reads in MiXCR, one entry per CDR3 protein. The sample consists of hundreds of thousands of distinct CDR3 sequences, roughly a sixth of them appearing once. The sequenced material came from blood. These receptors were taken from a woman between 45 and 60 years old with Graves' hyperthyroidism that later progressed to Graves' ophthalmopathy.

This clonotype turned up a few times. A junction end diverges from the germline sequence, so it may reflect a read error. This chain joins TRBV5-1 and TRBJ1-1; D gene uncertain. Germline assignment: CDR1 SGHRS and CDR2 YFSETQ. The CDR3 runs to 14 residues. The chain's CDR3 is CTSSLTPMNTEAFF. In DNA form, the CDR3 reads TGCACCAGCAGCTTAACCCCCATGAACACTGAAGCTTTCTTT.

This clonotype was counted once. The CDR3 spells CSVEFVLSSYNEQFF. In DNA, the CDR3 is TGCAGCGTTGAATTCGTTCTAAGCTCCTACAATGAGCAGTTCTTC. This chain uses TRBV29-1 with TRBJ2-1, with unresolved D. The V end was cut by 2 bases, the J end by 0 bases, with 11 bases between. Germline CDR1 SQVTM, CDR2 ANQGSEA. The CDR3 loop spans 15 amino acids.

At least ten counts were recorded for this clonotype. The chain links TRBV12-3 or TRBV12-4 to TRBJ1-2; 7 bases are a match to TRBD1. This CDR3 region has 14 residues. Trimming took 6 bases from V and 4 from J; bases not matched to a gene: 8. CDR3 protein: CASSQYRDSYGYTF. The CDR3 DNA reads TGTGCCAGCAGCCAGTACCGGGACAGCTATGGCTACACCTTC.

The V gene is TRBV19, the J gene TRBJ1-1; D may be TRBD1 (5 bases). CDR1 and CDR2 from the germline V gene are LNHDA and SQIVND (reference sequence). Trimming left V 5 bases short and J 6 bases short, with 13 bases between. The CDR3 consists of 13 residues. The CDR3 nucleotides are TGTGCCAGTAGTCCGGGACCAGGTTCTGAAGCTTTCTTT. This encodes CASSPGPGSEAFF.

The V call is TRBV6-1, the J call TRBJ2-3; D is unresolved. The ends were cut back, 6 bases at V and 7 bases at J, with 17 bases in the middle. The CDR3 sequence is 14 residues long. The germline V gene encodes CDR1 MNHNS and CDR2 SASEGT. The CDR3 nucleotides read TGTGCCAGCAGCCAACCGCATGGTCCAAATACGCAGTATTTT. This translates into CASSQPHGPNTQYF.

V gene TRBV29-1 combines with J gene TRBJ2-2; D remains unclear. Germline assignment: CDR1 SQVTM and CDR2 ANQGSEA. Between the trimmed V and J ends, which lost 4 bases and 6 bases, there was a span of 15 bases. This CDR3 comprises 14 residues. Here the CDR3 reads CSVARGLSSGELFF. CDR3 coding DNA: TGCAGCGTTGCTCGTGGGCTTAGCTCCGGGGAGCTGTTTTTT.

This clonotype has only a few counts. The chain couples TRBV28 to TRBJ1-2; a possible D gene is TRBD1 (5 bases). V was trimmed by 1 base and J by 5 bases, leaving 17 bases between them. There are 16 residues in the CDR3. Germline CDR1 and CDR2: MDHEN and SYDVKM. CDR3 DNA sequence: TGTGCCAGCAGTTTATCTCTGACCCGGGAGGGGTATGGCTACACCTTC. Its translation is CASSLSLTREGYGYTF.

The sample holds a few counts of this clonotype. J is TRBJ1-1 and V is TRBV4-1; 9 bases align to TRBD1. The CDR3 has 16 residues. With V trimmed by 1 base and J by 2 bases, 5 bases remained unmatched. Per germline, CDR1 MGHRA and CDR2 YSYEKL. This CDR3 reads CASSQGQGVENTEAFF. In nucleotides, the CDR3 is TGCGCCAGCAGCCAAGGACAGGGGGTTGAAAACACTGAAGCTTTCTTT.

This clonotype has ten or more counts. J is TRBJ1-1 and V is TRBV3-1, with D unresolved. The V and J ends lost 0 bases and 3 bases respectively, with 14 bases between them. The length of the CDR3 is 16 residues. Per the germline V gene, CDR1 is LGHDT and CDR2 is YNNKEL (reference sequence). CDR3 coding DNA: TGTGCCAGCAGCCAAGAGGCACTGGGGAGGTACACTGAAGCTTTCTTT. Protein product: CASSQEALGRYTEAFF.

This sequence joins TRBV2 and TRBJ2-7; either TRBD1 or TRBD2 may supply D (5 bases each). Germline V gene lookup returns CDR1 SNHLY and CDR2 FYNNEI. V shed 7 bases and J shed 1 base, with 20 bases lying between them. This CDR3 region has 16 residues. This CDR3 is CASIRPLGTGSYEQYF. As DNA, the CDR3 is TGTGCCAGCATCAGACCTTTGGGGACGGGATCCTACGAGCAGTACTTC.

CDR3 loop: CASSRDSERTQYF. The CDR3 region has the DNA TGTGCCAGCTCACGGGACAGCGAGCGGACCCAGTACTTC. The chain combines TRBV18 with TRBJ2-5; 7 bases match TRBD1. Germline CDR1 and CDR2: KGHSH and LQKENI. The CDR3 runs to 13 residues. The J segment lost 7 bases and the V segment lost 4 bases, leaving 6 bases of the junction unmatched.

The rearrangement joins TRBV7-9 to TRBJ1-3, with D possibly TRBD1 on 6 matching bases. The CDR3 is 15 residues long. V lost 5 bases to trimming and J lost 2 bases, with 13 bases between them. Looked up from germline, CDR1 is SEHNR and CDR2 is FQNEAQ (reference sequence). The CDR3 sequence: CASSPPGVPGNTIYF. CDR3 coding DNA: TGTGCCAGCAGCCCACCAGGGGTTCCTGGAAACACCATATATTTT. Drawing the rest from reference TRBV7-9 and TRBJ1-3, the complete variable domain is DTGVSQNPRHKITKRGQNVTFRCDPISEHNRLYWYRQTLGQGPEFLTYFQNEAQLEKSRLLSDRFSAERPKGSFSTLEIQRTEQGDSAMYLCASSPPGVPGNTIYFGEGSWLTVV.

This clonotype was detected a few times. The chain links TRBV5-1 to TRBJ2-5; tentatively, D is TRBD2 (6 bases). Germline lookup yields CDR1 SGHRS and CDR2 YFSETQ. The CDR3 has 15 amino acids. V gave up 5 bases and J gave up 4 bases, with 18 bases separating them. The CDR3 sequence is CASSRHAEGPETQYF. Written as DNA, the CDR3 is TGCGCCAGCAGTCGACACGCGGAGGGTCCAGAGACCCAGTACTTC. Combining the CDR3 with reference TRBV5-1 and TRBJ2-5 gives the whole variable domain KAGVTQTPRYLIKTRGQQVTLSCSPISGHRSVSWYQQTPGQGLQFLFEYFSETQRNKGNFPGRFSGRQFSNSRSEMNVSTLELGDSALYLCASSRHAEGPETQYFGPGTRLLVL.

About this clonotype: Possible read error: a much larger clone is one base away. This chain links TRBV28 with TRBJ2-5; 11 nucleotides match TRBD1. Germline values: CDR1 MDHEN, CDR2 SYDVKM. The CDR3 is 16 residues long. In DNA form, the CDR3 reads TGTGCCAGCAGTGGCTTGGGACAGGGGGGTCAAGAGACCCAGTGCTTC. Translation: CASSGLGQGGQETQCF. The whole variable domain, remainder taken from reference TRBV28 and TRBJ2-5, is DVKVTQSSRYLVKRTGEKVFLECVQDMDHENMFWYRQDPGLGLRLIYFSYDVKMKEKGDIPEGYSVSREKKERFSLILESASTNQTSMYLCASSGLGQGGQETQCFGPGTRLLVL.

This clonotype has at least ten counts. The rearrangement uses TRBV11-2 and TRBJ2-2; the match to TRBD2 covers 9 bases. Germline V gene sequence: CDR1 SGHAT, CDR2 FQNNGV. This CDR3 comprises 15 residues. The V gene end was trimmed by 4 bases and the J gene end by 5 bases; junction bases not matched to a gene: 5. The CDR3 protein is CASSSVAGGTGELFF. The CDR3 region has the DNA TGTGCCAGCAGCTCGGTGGCGGGGGGGACCGGGGAGCTGTTTTTT.

This clonotype has a handful of counts. The chain uses TRBV5-1 and TRBJ2-1; 11 nucleotides match TRBD2. The CDR3 is made up of 16 amino acids. V trimming: 0 bases; J trimming: 4 bases; junction bases outside the gene matches: 3. Germline V CDR1 and CDR2: SGHRS, YFSETQ. This chain's CDR3 is CASSLEVAGGYNEQFF. The CDR3 DNA reads as TGCGCCAGCAGCTTGGAGGTAGCGGGGGGGTACAATGAGCAGTTCTTC.

The chain couples TRBV7-9 to TRBJ1-1; D is possibly TRBD1 (5 bases). The length of the CDR3 is 13 residues. V was trimmed by 7 bases and J by 4 bases, leaving 13 bases between them. The V gene's germline CDR1 is SEHNR and CDR2 FQNEAQ (reference sequence). Here the CDR3 reads CASIWGRGTEAFF. Written as DNA, the CDR3 is TGTGCCAGCATCTGGGGGAGAGGCACTGAAGCTTTCTTT.